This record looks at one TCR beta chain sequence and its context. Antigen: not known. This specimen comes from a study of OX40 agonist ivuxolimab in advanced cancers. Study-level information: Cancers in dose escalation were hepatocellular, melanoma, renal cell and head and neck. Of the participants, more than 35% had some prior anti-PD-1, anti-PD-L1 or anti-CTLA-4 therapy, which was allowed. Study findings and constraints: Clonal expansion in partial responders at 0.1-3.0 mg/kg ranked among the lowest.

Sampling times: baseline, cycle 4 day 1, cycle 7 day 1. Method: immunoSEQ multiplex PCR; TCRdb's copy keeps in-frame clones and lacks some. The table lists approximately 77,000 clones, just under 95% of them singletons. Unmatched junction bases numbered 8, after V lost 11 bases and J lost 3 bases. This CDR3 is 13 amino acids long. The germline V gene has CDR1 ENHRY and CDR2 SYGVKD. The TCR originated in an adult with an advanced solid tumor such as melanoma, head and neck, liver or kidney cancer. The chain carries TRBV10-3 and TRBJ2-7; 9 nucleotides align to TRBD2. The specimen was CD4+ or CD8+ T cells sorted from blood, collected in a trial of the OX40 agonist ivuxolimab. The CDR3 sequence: CAAVAGAGYEQYF. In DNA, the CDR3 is TGTGCCGCCGTAGCGGGAGCGGGCTACGAGCAGTACTTC.